Included here is one TCR beta chain sequence, with context. Its target antigen remains unknown. No base quality values were provided; no much bigger clone lies one nucleotide off. Unmatched junction bases come to 4, with V trimmed by 2 bases and J by 3 bases. Counted from cysteine to phenylalanine, this CDR3 has 16 amino acids. The entry retains the CDR3 DNA only, 48 bases that are in frame from base 1. CDR1 and CDR2 are drawn from the germline V gene: SGHDN, FVKESK. To prepare the library, the immunoSEQ multiplex PCR assay was applied. A mixture of 60 forward primers for TCR Vbeta segments and 13 reverse primers for TCR Jbeta segments was used in the multiplex PCR. A multiplex PCR assay on genomic DNA amplified the CDR3 region of rearranged TCR beta genes. The Illumina HiSeq System was used to sequence the amplified TCR beta libraries as 87-base-pair reads. Under the source paper's analysis protocol: A later analysis counted about 76 million unique TCR beta chains across the 640 or so repertoires, and around 12 million of these chains were shared by at least two donors. Raw reads were error-corrected and collapsed into unique sequences with a nearest-neighbor algorithm that merged closely related sequences to remove PCR and sequencing errors. CDR3 sequences were aligned to IMGT reference sequences to assign V, D and J gene segments. Each retained sequence needed at least a six-nucleotide match to both a V gene segment and a J gene segment. A rearrangement was called productive if the CDR3 had no stop codons and remained in frame with V and J, and every other rearrangement was called non-productive. CDR3 was defined by IMGT convention, running from the second conserved V-encoded cysteine to the conserved J-encoded phenylalanine. Sequences without an unambiguous match to a single V gene segment were excluded from the earlier analysis of 500 to 700 of the donors. In an earlier analysis of 587 of the donors, a V segment was called functional when productive rearrangements were above 56.7%, and segregating when the standard deviation between donors exceeded 5%. A statistical classification framework was built for diagnosing cytomegalovirus status from the catalog of TCR beta chain sequences. V and J gene assignment, in a later analysis, came from comparing TCR nucleotide sequences with IMGT/GENE-DB human TR gene sequences. The TCRdist pipeline was used in a later analysis to assign CDR3 sequences and most-parsimonious VDJ recombination scenarios. In a later analysis, each TCR beta chain was defined by its CDR3 amino acid sequence together with its V-gene family, and reads without a unique V-gene family were excluded. As a way to deal with suspected cross-contamination and a sequencing artifact, a later analysis dropped 450 to 600 nucleotide sequences that were highly shared and had low generation probability. For each public chain, a later analysis derived a clonal expansion index from normalized ranks of inferred template counts within each repertoire. A later analysis computed generation probabilities with a VDJ recombination model fitted to out-of-frame rearrangements, and checked the results against IGoR. In a later analysis, TCR-TCR, TCR-HLA and TCR-CMV co-occurrence was scored with hypergeometric tests, and a repertoire-size bias correction was applied to TCR pairs. False discovery rates were estimated in a later analysis by permuting HLA or CMV assignments 20 times. In a later analysis, co-occurring TCRs were grouped with DBSCAN, and TCRdist sequence similarity was added when clustering was performed within HLA-allele-positive subsets. Repertoires with fewer than 30,000 or more than 120,000 public chains were left out of co-occurrence clustering, as were about 5 repertoires with anomalous nucleotide sharing. TCRdb's version of the immuneACCESS table is confined to in-frame rearrangements and falls short of the full clone set. An unresolved V gene accounts for under half of the shortfall where checked; the remainder is of unknown origin. The V and J calls and clone size are taken from that table; D and trimming were inferred from the DNA. Here the sample has more than 110,000 clones; 73% occur a single time. Of the sample, 1% to 1.5% falls within the top ten clones.

This entry is derived from a study of cytomegalovirus exposure and HLA in healthy donors (dated by TCRdb to about 2017). For the wider study: An earlier analysis of 550 to 700 of the donors reported about 250 Gb of sequence data and 117 million unique TCR beta sequences from about 180 million T cells. Donor age, sex, ethnicity and CMV serostatus were collected together with the repertoire data. High-throughput TCR immunosequencing, statistical association of individual TCRs with disease status, and machine learning were combined to predict cytomegalovirus infection status. Genome-wide SNP genotypes for about 60% of the roughly 700 donors were used in a later genetic analysis, which treated that subset as a discovery cohort. The number of donors typed differed by locus, with roughly 620-630 for A, B, C, DRB1 and DQB1, roughly 520 for DQA1, approximately 580 for DPA1, and some 450 for DPB1. Because of strong linkage in the cohort, five DR-DQ haplotypes were treated as single units for association and clustering. HLA typing included class I and class II loci at four-digit resolution. The study aimed to test whether cataloging public T cell receptors could reveal signatures of past pathogen exposure. On average, roughly 240,000 unique TCR beta nucleotide sequences were sequenced per donor among several hundred genotyped donors of the cohort, with roughly 18% of those sequences being non-productive. The T cell repertoires of about 700 subjects were profiled by immunosequencing and related to cytomegalovirus serostatus. To decide whether each TCR beta V gene segment behaved as functional or pseudogenic, an earlier analysis of some 570 of the donors relied on high-throughput TCR beta sequencing. An early release covering 550 to 650 HLA-typed donors comprised approximately 300 gigabases of sequencing data and around 80 million unique TCR sequences. Rather than drawing on any new phenotypic data, the later analysis identified candidate immune exposures from TCR beta sequences and the way those sequences occurred across donors. Along with the approximately 650-subject first cohort, a separate validation cohort of 120 different subjects was used. To study patterns of TCR occurrence, a later analysis re-analyzed previously published TCR beta repertoires from hundreds of donors and added high-resolution HLA genotyping. All discovery cohort repertoires had been generated on a single sequencing platform. The genetic ancestry cluster associated with self-reported Caucasian donors included over 65% of the 300 to 450 genotyped donors. Results and caveats for the whole study, not just this receptor: Several of the top co-occurrence clusters appeared to be linked to parvovirus B19, influenza, CMV and Epstein-Barr virus, according to a later analysis. Compared with the roughly 600-donor mean, donors in an Asian-associated ancestry cluster had fewer N-insertions in productive TCRs, according to a later genetic analysis. In a later analysis, the rate of TCR association differed among HLA loci, with DRB1 alleles having the most associated TCRs and HLA-C alleles having the fewest. Broadly in line with IMGT annotations, most TCR beta V segments showed up in productive rearrangements about 87% or about 30% of the time in an earlier analysis of 450 to 600 of the donors. Because HLA typing was unavailable for some donors at each locus, only the typed subset was used in association tests. According to a later analysis, most CMV-associated TCR beta chains appeared to be HLA-restricted, and the HLA associations seemed to be driven largely by CMV exposure. Compared with equally common non-associated chains, HLA-associated TCR beta chains in a later analysis were more clonally expanded and had lower generation probabilities. Because counts were too low, roughly 18 rarely observed V segments, including chromosome 9 orphons, were left out of the earlier analysis of a few hundred of the donors. In vitro tests confirmed that a few of the cytomegalovirus-associated TCR beta chains recognize cytomegalovirus antigens. The authors suggested that the approach could potentially be extended to other disease states and immunological phenotypes. Cytomegalovirus status was reported to be diagnosed by the classifier with high specificity and sensitivity in both the original and validation cohorts. Sequencing depth was assumed to be roughly uniform across donors in the presence/absence analyses, though that assumption may not hold. While some public TCRs were present in many individuals, most TCR sequences turned up only very rarely across donors. The cohort was sequenced for TCR beta chains only, and without alpha or paired-chain data the features that could be detected were limited. Some IMGT-functional V segments, including TRBV6-2 and TRBV6-3, could not be told apart with the 87-base-pair reads, so those segments were excluded. A group of highly shared sequence variants was considered likely to be a technical artifact of the sequencing pipeline. The study gave a list of roughly 150 TCR beta chains associated with cytomegalovirus. A further reported finding was that TCR beta sequences accurately predicted the HLA-A and HLA-B alleles for most subjects in the first cohort. Correlated functional status among segregating V segments might reflect linkage disequilibrium, but an unknown experimental factor could not be ruled out. At a false discovery rate of 0.05, a later analysis linked 16,951 TCR beta sequences to specific HLA alleles. V-gene and J-gene trimming of TCR beta chains was associated with a missense DCLRE1C variant in a later genetic analysis, and the association was replicated in an independent cohort. For the cohort, immune exposure information was limited to CMV serostatus. When HLA alleles, especially DR and DQ, strongly co-occurred, attributing TCR associations to individual alleles was difficult.

The cohort comprised around 700 healthy bone marrow donors. At the time of sampling, all cohort members were nominally healthy, though unrecorded immune exposures were likely present. The donor tested CMV seronegative, placing the donor among the 350 or so seronegative members of the cohort. Each donor provided a peripheral blood sample, and peripheral blood mononuclear cells were used for TCR beta sequencing. Genomic DNA extraction from the blood cell samples was performed with the Qiagen DNeasy Blood Extraction Kit. The TCR originated in a woman in her forties in good health and CMV-seronegative. Input material: PBMCs. This chain joins TRBV14 to TRBJ2-1, and TRBD2 matches 10 of the central bases. The DNA sequence is as follows: TGTGCCAGCAGCCAAATTACTAGCGGGGTCTACAATGAGCAGTTCTTC. It codes for CASSQITSGVYNEQFF. The CDR3, completed at both ends by the reference TRBV14 and TRBJ2-1 genes, gives the full variable domain EAGVTQFPSHSVIEKGQTVTLRCDPISGHDNLYWYRRVMGKEIKFLLHFVKESKQDESGMPNNRFLAERTGGTYSTLKVQPAELEDSGVYFCASSQITSGVYNEQFFGPGTRLTVL.